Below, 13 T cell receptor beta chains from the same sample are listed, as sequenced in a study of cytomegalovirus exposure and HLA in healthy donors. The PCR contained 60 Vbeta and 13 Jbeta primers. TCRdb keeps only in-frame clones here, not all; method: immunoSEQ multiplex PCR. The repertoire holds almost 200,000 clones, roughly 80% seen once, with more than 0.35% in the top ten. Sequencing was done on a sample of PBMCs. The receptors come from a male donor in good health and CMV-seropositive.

The CDR3 sequence is CASSILAGGGRGNEQFF. In nucleotides, the CDR3 is TGTGCCAGTAGTATACTAGCGGGGGGTGGGAGAGGCAATGAGCAGTTCTTC. The chain joins TRBV19 to TRBJ2-1, with 11 nucleotides matching TRBD2. Germline CDR1 LNHDA, CDR2 SQIVND (reference sequence). V dropped 2 bases and J dropped 6; count of bases not matched to a gene: 9. This CDR3 has 17 residues.

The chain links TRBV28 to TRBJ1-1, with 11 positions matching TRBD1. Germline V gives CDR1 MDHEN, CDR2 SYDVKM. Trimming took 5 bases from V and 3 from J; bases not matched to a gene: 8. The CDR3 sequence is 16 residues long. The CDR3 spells CASSTPGQGVDTEAFF. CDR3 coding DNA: TGTGCCAGCAGTACACCGGGACAGGGGGTGGACACTGAAGCTTTCTTT.

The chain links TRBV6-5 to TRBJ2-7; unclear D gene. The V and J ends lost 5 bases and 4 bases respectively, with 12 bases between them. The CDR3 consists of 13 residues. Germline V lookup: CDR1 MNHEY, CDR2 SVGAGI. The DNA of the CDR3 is TGTGCCAGCAGTGGTCTAAGAAATTACGAGCAGTACTTC. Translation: CASSGLRNYEQYF.

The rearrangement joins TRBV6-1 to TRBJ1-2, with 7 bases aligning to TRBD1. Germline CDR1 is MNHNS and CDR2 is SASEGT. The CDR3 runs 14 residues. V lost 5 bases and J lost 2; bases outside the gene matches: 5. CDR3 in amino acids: CASSTGQINYGYTF. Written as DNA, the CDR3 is TGTGCCAGCAGTACGGGACAGATAAACTATGGCTACACCTTC.

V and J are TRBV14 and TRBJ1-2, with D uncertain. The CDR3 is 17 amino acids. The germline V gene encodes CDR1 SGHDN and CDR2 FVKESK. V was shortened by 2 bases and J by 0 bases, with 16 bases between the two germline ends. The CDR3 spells CASSQLEEVRANYGYTF. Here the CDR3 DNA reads TGTGCCAGCAGCCAATTGGAAGAGGTCAGAGCTAACTATGGCTACACCTTC. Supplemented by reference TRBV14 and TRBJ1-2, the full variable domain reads EAGVTQFPSHSVIEKGQTVTLRCDPISGHDNLYWYRRVMGKEIKFLLHFVKESKQDESGMPNNRFLAERTGGTYSTLKVQPAELEDSGVYFCASSQLEEVRANYGYTFGSGTRLTVV.

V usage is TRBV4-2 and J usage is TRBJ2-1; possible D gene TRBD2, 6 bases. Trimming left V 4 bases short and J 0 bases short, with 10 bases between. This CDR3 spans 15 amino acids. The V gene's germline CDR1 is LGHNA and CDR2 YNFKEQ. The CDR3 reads CASSLGGSSYNEQFF. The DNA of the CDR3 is TGTGCCAGCAGCCTCGGAGGGAGCTCCTACAATGAGCAGTTCTTC.

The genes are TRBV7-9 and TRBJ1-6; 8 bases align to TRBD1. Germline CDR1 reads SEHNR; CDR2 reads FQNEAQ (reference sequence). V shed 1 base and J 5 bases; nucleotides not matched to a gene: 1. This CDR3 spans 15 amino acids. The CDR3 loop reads CASSLVTGDNSPLHF. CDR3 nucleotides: TGTGCCAGCAGCTTAGTGACAGGGGATAATTCACCCCTCCACTTT.

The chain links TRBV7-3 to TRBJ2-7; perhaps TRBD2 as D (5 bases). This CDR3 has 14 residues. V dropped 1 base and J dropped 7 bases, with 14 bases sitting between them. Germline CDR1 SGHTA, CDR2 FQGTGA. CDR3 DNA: TGTGCCAGCAGCTTAAGTGGCAGAACGGGGGAGCAGTACTTC. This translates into CASSLSGRTGEQYF. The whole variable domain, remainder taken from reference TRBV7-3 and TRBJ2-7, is GAGVSQTPSNKVTEKGKYVELRCDPISGHTALYWYRQSLGQGPEFLIYFQGTGAADDSGLPNDRFFAVRPEGSVSTLKIQRTERGDSAVYLCASSLSGRTGEQYFGPGTRLTVT.

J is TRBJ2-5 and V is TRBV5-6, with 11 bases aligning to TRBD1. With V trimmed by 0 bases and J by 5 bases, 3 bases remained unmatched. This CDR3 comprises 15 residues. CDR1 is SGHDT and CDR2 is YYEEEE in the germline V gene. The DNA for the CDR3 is TGTGCCAGCAGCTTGGAGGACAGGGGGCACGAGACCCAGTACTTC. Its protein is CASSLEDRGHETQYF.

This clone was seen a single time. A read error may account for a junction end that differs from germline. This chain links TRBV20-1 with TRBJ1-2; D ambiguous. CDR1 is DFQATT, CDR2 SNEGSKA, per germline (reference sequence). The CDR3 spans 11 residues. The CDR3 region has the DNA TGCAGTGCTAGAGATCAGGAGGCAGAGTCCTTC. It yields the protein CSARDQEAESF.

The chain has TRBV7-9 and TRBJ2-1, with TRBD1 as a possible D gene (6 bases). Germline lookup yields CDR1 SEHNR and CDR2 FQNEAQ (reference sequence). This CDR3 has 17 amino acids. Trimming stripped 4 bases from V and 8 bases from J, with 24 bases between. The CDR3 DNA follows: TGTGCCAGCAGCTCGCCACTGCTACAGGGTACGATAGATGAGCAGTTCTTC. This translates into CASSSPLLQGTIDEQFF.

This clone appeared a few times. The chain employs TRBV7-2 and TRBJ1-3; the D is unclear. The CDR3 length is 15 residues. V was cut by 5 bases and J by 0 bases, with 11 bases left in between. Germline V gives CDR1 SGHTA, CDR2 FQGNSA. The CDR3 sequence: CASSRGWSSGNTIYF. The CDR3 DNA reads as TGTGCCAGCAGCCGGGGTTGGAGCTCTGGAAACACCATATATTTT.

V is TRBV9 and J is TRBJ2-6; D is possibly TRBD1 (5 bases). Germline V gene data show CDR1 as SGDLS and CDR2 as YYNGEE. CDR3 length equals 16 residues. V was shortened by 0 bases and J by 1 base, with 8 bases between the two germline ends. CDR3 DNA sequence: TGTGCCAGCAGCGTAGGGAAGGGGTCTGGGGCCAACGTCCTGACTTTC. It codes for CASSVGKGSGANVLTF.